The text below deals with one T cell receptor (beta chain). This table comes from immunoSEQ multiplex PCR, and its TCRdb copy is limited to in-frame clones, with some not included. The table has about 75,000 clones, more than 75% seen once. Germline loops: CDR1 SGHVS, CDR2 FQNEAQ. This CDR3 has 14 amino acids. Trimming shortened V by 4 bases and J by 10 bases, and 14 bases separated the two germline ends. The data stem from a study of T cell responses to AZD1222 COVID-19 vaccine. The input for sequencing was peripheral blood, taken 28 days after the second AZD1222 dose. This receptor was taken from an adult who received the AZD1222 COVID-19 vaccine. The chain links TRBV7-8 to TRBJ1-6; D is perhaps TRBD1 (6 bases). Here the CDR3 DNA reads TGTGCCAGCAGCTCTAGGGGGTTGCAGTCACCCCTCCACTTT. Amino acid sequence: CASSSRGLQSPLHF.